This TCR beta chain is from a study of shared clonotypes between healthy human individuals. Study-level results: An anticipated effect of sequencing depth on clonotype sharing among donors was recognized.

The table came from immunoSEQ multiplex PCR; TCRdb's copy has only in-frame clones and leaves some out. The data hold 1,500,000 or so clones, with over 95% observed a single time. Germline V gene data show CDR1 as KGHSH and CDR2 as LQKENI. V was pared by 5 bases and J by 4 bases, with 14 bases between. This CDR3 has 14 residues. Turning to this clone: Antigen: not known.

Sequencing input: naive CD4+ T cells sorted from blood. The subset denotes: CD45RA+ positively selected. The sequence was collected from a man aged 30-40 years in good health. The V call is TRBV18, the J call TRBJ1-1; D might be TRBD1 (6 bases). The CDR3 DNA reads as TGTGCCAGCTCAATGGTCAGGGGTGGCACTGAAGCTTTCTTT. Its translation: CASSMVRGGTEAFF. The variable domain in full, with the rest retrieved from reference TRBV18 and TRBJ1-1, is NAGVMQNPRHLVRRRGQEARLRCSPMKGHSHVYWYRQLPEEGLKFMVYLQKENIIDESGMPKERFSAEFPKEGPSILRIQQVVRGDSAAYFCASSMVRGGTEAFFGQGTRLTVV.